The rows below give T cell receptor beta chains drawn from one sample of a study of T cell responses to AZD1222 COVID-19 vaccine. TCRdb's copy holds only in-frame clones and misses some; the assay was immunoSEQ multiplex PCR. Of around 100,000 clones listed, 84% were seen once; the top ten hold 9.4%. The sample was peripheral blood, taken on day 0 of AZD1222 vaccination. Receptors were obtained from an adult in good health. Both conserved end residues are part of each CDR3. The order of the fields is V gene, D gene, J gene, clone size, CDR3 DNA, CDR3 protein. A D gene is named only where the DNA matches it firmly. The size of a clone is reported for some rows only, either as once, few or many, or as a class for expanded clones.

TRBV18	NA	TRBJ1-6	NA	TGTGCCAGCTCACCCGGGACACCCGTAAATAATTCACCCCTCCACTTT	CASSPGTPVNNSPLHF
TRBV16	TRBD1	TRBJ1-6	NA	TGTGCCAGCAGCCAATCGCGGGGACAGAATTCACCCCTCCACTTT	CASSQSRGQNSPLHF
TRBV19	TRBD1	TRBJ1-1	NA	TGTGCCAGTAGTATGGGATTTCGGACAGGGGTTGTCACTGAAGCTTTCTTT	CASSMGFRTGVVTEAFF
TRBV28	TRBD1	TRBJ2-5	NA	TGTGCCAGCAGAACTGGACAGGGAGACCAGTACTTC	CASRTGQGDQYF
TRBV5-1	NA	TRBJ2-1	NA	TGCGCCAGCAGCTCTAGTAAGGGCAATGAGCAGTTCTTC	CASSSSKGNEQFF
TRBV7-9	TRBD1	TRBJ1-5	NA	TGTGCCAGCAGCCTCGGGTCAGGGGGCGGTCAGCCCCAGCATTTT	CASSLGSGGGQPQHF
TRBV7-9	NA	TRBJ2-5	NA	TGTGCCAGCAGCTTAGTGGCAGTCCAAGAGACCCAGTACTTC	CASSLVAVQETQYF
TRBV3-1/TRBV3-2	TRBD1	TRBJ2-1	NA	TGTGCCAGCAGCCAAGGAGCGTCCGGGACAGGGGCCTACAATGAGCAGTTCTTC	CASSQGASGTGAYNEQFF
TRBV5-1	TRBD1	TRBJ2-5	NA	TGCGCCAGCAGCTCCGGGACAGGGATCCGGGAGACCCAGTACTTC	CASSSGTGIRETQYF
TRBV7-9	NA	TRBJ1-5	NA	TGTGCCAGCAGCATCCGGGGGGATCAGCCCCAGCATTTT	CASSIRGDQPQHF
TRBV3-1/TRBV3-2	TRBD1	TRBJ1-4	few	TGTGCCAGCAGCCCGACAGGGTTGGGAGGTGAAAAACTGTTTTTT	CASSPTGLGGEKLFF
TRBV2	TRBD2	TRBJ2-2	once	TGTGCCAGCAATCGGGGGGGCCTAACCGGGGAGCTGTTTTTT	CASNRGGLTGELFF
TRBV5-6	TRBD1	TRBJ1-2	NA	TGTGCCAGCAGCTTGTGGGACAGGAGTTATCTCTATGGCTACACCTTC	CASSLWDRSYLYGYTF
TRBV19	TRBD1	TRBJ1-4	NA	TGTGCCAGCAGGGACAGGGACTACGAAAAACTGTTTTTT	CASRDRDYEKLFF
TRBV7-9	TRBD1	TRBJ2-5	NA	TGTGCCAGCAGCCACGGGACAGGACAAGAGACCCAGTACTTC	CASSHGTGQETQYF
TRBV27	NA	TRBJ1-5	NA	TGTGCCAGCAGCCCAGGGGCGGTCTCTTACGGTCAGCCCCAGCATTTT	CASSPGAVSYGQPQHF
TRBV19	NA	TRBJ1-2	NA	TGTGCCAGTACAGACCCGGGCTATGGCTACACCTTC	CASTDPGYGYTF
TRBV28	NA	TRBJ1-4	NA	TGTGCCAGCAGTTTAGACCAGGGAAATGAAAAACTGTTTTTT	CASSLDQGNEKLFF
TRBV18	NA	TRBJ2-7	NA	TGTGCCAGCTCCCCTTGGAAGCCCAACGAGCAGTACTTC	CASSPWKPNEQYF
TRBV6-5	NA	TRBJ1-1	once	TGTGCCAGCAGTTACAGCAACACTGAAGCTTTCTTT	CASSYSNTEAFF
TRBV9	NA	TRBJ2-3	few	TGTGCCAGCAGCGGGGGGGCTATGGGCACAGATACGCAGTATTTT	CASSGGAMGTDTQYF
TRBV4-1	TRBD2	TRBJ2-3	NA	TGCGCCAGCAGCCAAGTCGCCGGGACTAGGTTCCGAGATACGCAGTATTTT	CASSQVAGTRFRDTQYF
TRBV28	NA	TRBJ1-1	NA	TGTGCCAGCAGTTTGGACAGAGCCGACACTGAAGCTTTCTTT	CASSLDRADTEAFF
TRBV27	TRBD2	TRBJ2-1	NA	TGTGCCAGCAGTCAGGGACTAGGGAACAATGAGCAGTTCTTC	CASSQGLGNNEQFF
TRBV7-2	NA	TRBJ2-4	NA	TGTGCCAGCAGCTTAGCTTTAGGAGGGGGGGACATTCAGTACTTC	CASSLALGGGDIQYF
TRBV18	TRBD1	TRBJ1-5	once	TGTGCCAGCTCGGGACAGGGGGGCCATCAGCCCCAGCATTTT	CASSGQGGHQPQHF
TRBV11-2	NA	TRBJ2-7	NA	TGTGCCAGCAGCTCTCTGAGGCGGGCTTCCTACGAGCAGTACTTC	CASSSLRRASYEQYF
TRBV3-1/TRBV3-2	NA	TRBJ2-7	NA	TGTGCCAGCAGCCAAGTTCCAGGAATGACGCGGGAGCAGTACTTC	CASSQVPGMTREQYF
TRBV29-1	NA	TRBJ2-1	NA	TGCAGCGTTGAATGGGGAGGCAGGGGGACTTCCTACAATGAGCAGTTCTTC	CSVEWGGRGTSYNEQFF
TRBV29-1	TRBD1	TRBJ2-3	NA	TGCAGCGTAGAAGGGGACAGGACTAGCACAGATACGCAGTATTTT	CSVEGDRTSTDTQYF
TRBV18	NA	TRBJ1-2	NA	TGTGCCAGCTCACAGGACAGAGACTATGGCTACACCTTC	CASSQDRDYGYTF
TRBV19	NA	TRBJ2-7	NA	TGTGCCAGTAGTCTGGCAGGGATGGCCTACGAGCAGTACTTC	CASSLAGMAYEQYF
TRBV7-8	TRBD1	TRBJ1-5	NA	TGTGCCAGCAGCCCGGGACAGGGTTACAATCAGCCCCAGCATTTT	CASSPGQGYNQPQHF
TRBV19	NA	TRBJ1-1	NA	TGTGCCAGTCGTTCCAGGGGCACTGAAGCTTTCTTT	CASRSRGTEAFF
TRBV11-2	TRBD1	TRBJ1-2	NA	TGTGCCAGCAGCTTAGACTCCGGGACAGGATCCAACTATGGCTACACCTTC	CASSLDSGTGSNYGYTF
TRBV2	TRBD1	TRBJ1-2	few	TGTGCCAGCAGTGACTCTCGGACAGGGACCTATGGCTACACCTTC	CASSDSRTGTYGYTF
TRBV7-3	TRBD1	TRBJ1-1	NA	TGTGCCAGCAGCTTAACGGCGACAGGGGCCACTGAAGCTTTCTTT	CASSLTATGATEAFF
TRBV11-2	NA	TRBJ2-7	few	TGTGCCAGCAGCTCTCTCATGACACCTTACGAGCAGTACTTC	CASSSLMTPYEQYF
TRBV6-5	TRBD1	TRBJ1-2	NA	TGTGCCAGCAGTTACTACGGGACAGGGAGCGACTATGGCTACACCTTC	CASSYYGTGSDYGYTF
TRBV7-2	NA	TRBJ1-3	NA	TGTGCCAGCAGCCCCTCCGTCGGAAACACCATATATTTT	CASSPSVGNTIYF
TRBV5-1	NA	TRBJ2-3	NA	TGCGCCAGCAGTGGAATGAGCGGCACAGATACGCAGTATTTT	CASSGMSGTDTQYF
TRBV7-2	NA	TRBJ2-3	NA	TGTGCCAGCAGCTTAAACTCCCACACAGATACGCAGTATTTT	CASSLNSHTDTQYF
TRBV28	NA	TRBJ1-1	NA	TGTGCCAGCACCCCAGGACACAGGGATTACACTGAAGCTTTCTTT	CASTPGHRDYTEAFF
TRBV6-5	TRBD2	TRBJ2-7	NA	TGTGCCAGTAACCGTATGGCGGGAGCCTACGAGCAGTACTTC	CASNRMAGAYEQYF
TRBV28	NA	TRBJ1-3	NA	TGTGCCAGCAGTCCCGGGACCTTCTCTGGAAACACCATATATTTT	CASSPGTFSGNTIYF
TRBV5-4	TRBD1	TRBJ2-5	NA	TGTGCCAGCAGCCCCAACCCCGGGACAGCCCAAGAGACCCAGTACTTC	CASSPNPGTAQETQYF
TRBV3-1/TRBV3-2	NA	TRBJ1-5	NA	TGTGCCAGCAGCCAAGCTACTAGCAATCAGCCCCAGCATTTT	CASSQATSNQPQHF
TRBV29-1	TRBD1	TRBJ1-2	once	TGCAGCGTTGATGGGACAGGGGGCGACTATGGCTACACCTTC	CSVDGTGGDYGYTF
TRBV29-1	NA	TRBJ1-5	few	TGCAGCGTTGAAGGACTGATGGGCCAGCCCCAGCATTTT	CSVEGLMGQPQHF
TRBV15	TRBD2	TRBJ2-1	few	TGTGCCACCAGCAGAGATCTAGCGGGAGGGCCTCGGGAGCAGTTCTTC	CATSRDLAGGPREQFF
TRBV19	NA	TRBJ1-4	NA	TGTGCCAGTAGTATGCGGAGGGAAAAACTGTTTTTT	CASSMRREKLFF
TRBV4-1	TRBD2	TRBJ2-7	NA	TGCGCCAGCAGCCAAGTTAGCGGGACCTCCTACGAGCAGTACTTC	CASSQVSGTSYEQYF